Sequencing of this TCR beta chain was carried out in a study of blood T cell repertoires in COVID-19. Study-level information: The origin of the acute and convalescent COVID-19 samples was the United States, Italy and Spain. T cells, B-cell-depleted T cells, or PBMCs provided the cDNA or gDNA that served as material.

The CDR3 covers 15 residues. The V and J ends lost 0 bases and 1 base respectively, with 10 bases between them. Per germline, CDR1 SGHRS and CDR2 YFSETQ. Source study methods: Counts of nucleated cells, estimated from reference gene primer amplification, were obtained. Sequenced by immunoSEQ multiplex PCR; TCRdb stores in-frame clones only, minus some. V, J and clone size are those of that table, while D and trimming were read from the DNA. The repertoire consists of about 260,000 clones, with roughly nine tenths occurring once and the leading ten covering roughly 4%. The chain links TRBV5-1 to TRBJ1-2, with D unresolved. The receptor was isolated from a man between 60 and 75 years old who had recovered from COVID-19. The sequencing sample was made of peripheral blood. The CDR3 nucleotides read TGCGCCAGCAGCTTGGGGGCAGCGGATAACTATGGCTACACCTTC. Amino acid sequence: CASSLGAADNYGYTF.